The rows below give T cell receptor beta chains drawn from one sample of a study of T cell clusters in autoimmune cytopenias. TCRdb re-called the multiplex PCR reads and catalogs CDR3 proteins one per entry, DNA excluded. In all, the sample yields just over 6,000 distinct CDR3 sequences. The sample also formed part of further work on T cell repertoires in aging, cancer and after chemotherapy.

The sequenced sample was peripheral blood. These receptors were collected from a human donor in good health. Each CDR3 is given with its conserved first and last residue. Expanded clones are given a class, and other clones once, few, many or no size at all.

v_gene	abundance	j_gene	CDR3aa
TRBV6-2/TRBV6-3	medium-sized	TRBJ1-4	CASSPAGTLEKLFF
TRBV7-2	.	TRBJ2-3	CASSRISGGGTDTQYF
TRBV27	medium-sized	TRBJ2-2	CASRADTGELFF
TRBV15	medium-sized	TRBJ2-5	CATSRGRAYQETQYF
TRBV5-5	medium-sized	TRBJ1-1	CASNGGQNTEAFF
TRBV5-6	medium-sized	TRBJ1-2	CASSADRGDGYTF
TRBV6-1	.	TRBJ1-5	CASSGDPGSNQPQHF
TRBV6-6	medium-sized	TRBJ2-1	CASSYNGGVSYNEQFF
TRBV29-1	.	TRBJ1-1	CSVEEGWDTEAFF
TRBV7-9	.	TRBJ1-2	CASSLEFPGVHGYTF
TRBV5-6	.	TRBJ2-1	CASSLAPGQGYNEQFF
TRBV12-3/TRBV12-4	.	TRBJ1-5	CASSLGPNQPQHF
TRBV5-4	.	TRBJ2-3	CASSPGRTSGDTQYF
TRBV5-4	medium-sized	TRBJ2-5	CASRRLAGGQETQYF
TRBV4-3	.	TRBJ2-7	CASSLSRQGNYEQYF
TRBV7-9	.	TRBJ2-1	CASSLPSWENEQFF
TRBV12-3/TRBV12-4	.	TRBJ1-3	CASRIGNTIYF
TRBV5-4	.	TRBJ1-2	CASSPGGGRAYGYTF
TRBV12-3/TRBV12-4	medium-sized	TRBJ2-5	CASSQQETQYF
TRBV10-2	.	TRBJ2-3	CASSPTQAGGTDTQYF
TRBV14	.	TRBJ2-7	CASSHLGTVNHEQYF
TRBV15	.	TRBJ2-3	CATSSYHAAGGPGDTQYF
TRBV7-9	.	TRBJ2-7	CASSLDAGPIEQYF
TRBV29-1	medium-sized	TRBJ2-5	CSVSVPAAQETQYF
TRBV19	medium-sized	TRBJ1-5	CASGESNQPQHF
TRBV6-1	.	TRBJ1-6	CASSEAGGWGSPLHF
TRBV11-2	.	TRBJ2-5	CASSLETGGDRETQYF
TRBV5-6	.	TRBJ2-5	CASSLRQGWETQYF
TRBV5-1	.	TRBJ2-1	CASSLGGALSQQFF
TRBV18	medium-sized	TRBJ2-2	CASSPTPTGELFF
TRBV30	medium-sized	TRBJ1-2	CAWSYHPGTDYGYTF
TRBV7-2	.	TRBJ2-1	CASSLASGQSKFF
TRBV6-4	.	TRBJ2-7	CASSPEGTGGMSYEQYF
TRBV23-1	.	TRBJ2-1	CASSHFSGGAYNEQFF
TRBV11-2	.	TRBJ2-7	CASSFMGTDEQYF
TRBV18	.	TRBJ1-6	CASSQGGAPLHF
TRBV11-2	.	TRBJ2-2	CASSPGLVDTGELFF
TRBV5-4	.	TRBJ2-1	CASSSHTSGFRDEQFF
TRBV6-2/TRBV6-3	.	TRBJ2-7	CASSPFGTETRYEQYF
TRBV19	.	TRBJ2-3	CASSFGQGIIDTQYF
TRBV5-5	medium-sized	TRBJ2-1	CASRLAGGNNEQFF
TRBV29-1	large	TRBJ2-1	CSVNPGGRGTSRNEQFF
TRBV12-3/TRBV12-4	medium-sized	TRBJ2-7	CASSSSYRGKDEQYF